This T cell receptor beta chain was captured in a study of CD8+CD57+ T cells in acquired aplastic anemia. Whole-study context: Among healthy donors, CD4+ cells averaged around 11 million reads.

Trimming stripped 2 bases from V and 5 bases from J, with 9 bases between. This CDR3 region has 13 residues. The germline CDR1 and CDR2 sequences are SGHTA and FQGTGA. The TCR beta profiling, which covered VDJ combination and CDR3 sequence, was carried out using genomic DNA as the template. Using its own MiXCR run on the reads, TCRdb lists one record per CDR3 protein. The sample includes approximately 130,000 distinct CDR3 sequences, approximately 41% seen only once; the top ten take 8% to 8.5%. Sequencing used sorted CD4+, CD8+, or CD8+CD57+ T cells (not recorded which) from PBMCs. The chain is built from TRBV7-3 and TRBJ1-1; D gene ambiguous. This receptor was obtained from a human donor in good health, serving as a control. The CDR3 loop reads CASSLEEGTEAFF. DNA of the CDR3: TGTGCCAGCAGCTTAGAGGAGGGAACTGAAGCTTTCTTT.